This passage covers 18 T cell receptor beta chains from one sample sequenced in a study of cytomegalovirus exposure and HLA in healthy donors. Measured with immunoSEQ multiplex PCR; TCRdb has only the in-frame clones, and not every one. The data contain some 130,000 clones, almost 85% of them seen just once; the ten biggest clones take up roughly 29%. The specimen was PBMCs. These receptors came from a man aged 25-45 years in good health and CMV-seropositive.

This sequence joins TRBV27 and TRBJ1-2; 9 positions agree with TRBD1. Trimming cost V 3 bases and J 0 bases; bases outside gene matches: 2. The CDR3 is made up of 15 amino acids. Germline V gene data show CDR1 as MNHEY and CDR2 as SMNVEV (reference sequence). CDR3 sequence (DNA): TGTGCCAGCAGTTTGGACAGGGGAGCTAACTATGGCTACACCTTC. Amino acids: CASSLDRGANYGYTF.

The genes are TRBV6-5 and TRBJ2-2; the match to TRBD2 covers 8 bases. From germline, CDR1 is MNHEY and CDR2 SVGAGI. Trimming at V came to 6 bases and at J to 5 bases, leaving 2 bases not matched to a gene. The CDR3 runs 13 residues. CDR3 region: CASSRGGTGELFF. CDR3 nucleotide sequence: TGTGCCAGCAGCCGGGGGGGGACCGGGGAGCTGTTTTTT.

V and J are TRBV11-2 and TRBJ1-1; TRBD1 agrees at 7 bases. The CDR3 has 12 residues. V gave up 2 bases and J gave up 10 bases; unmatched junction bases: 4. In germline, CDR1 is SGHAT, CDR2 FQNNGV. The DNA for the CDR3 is TGTGCCAGCAGCTTAAGGCAGGGGGGAGCTTTCTTT. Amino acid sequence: CASSLRQGGAFF. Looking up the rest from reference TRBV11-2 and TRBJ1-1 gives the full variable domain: EAGVAQSPRYKIIEKRQSVAFWCNPISGHATLYWYQQILGQGPKLLIQFQNNGVVDDSQLPKDRFSAERLKGVDSTLKIQPAKLEDSAVYLCASSLRQGGAFFGQGTRLTVV.

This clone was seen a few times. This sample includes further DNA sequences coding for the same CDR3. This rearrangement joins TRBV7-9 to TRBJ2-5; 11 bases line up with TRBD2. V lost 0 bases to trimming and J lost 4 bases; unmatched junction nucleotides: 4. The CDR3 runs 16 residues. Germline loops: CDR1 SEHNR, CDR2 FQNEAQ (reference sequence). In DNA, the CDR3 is TGTGCCAGCAGCTTAGCCGGCCTAGCGGGAGGAGAGACCCAGTACTTC. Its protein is CASSLAGLAGGETQYF.

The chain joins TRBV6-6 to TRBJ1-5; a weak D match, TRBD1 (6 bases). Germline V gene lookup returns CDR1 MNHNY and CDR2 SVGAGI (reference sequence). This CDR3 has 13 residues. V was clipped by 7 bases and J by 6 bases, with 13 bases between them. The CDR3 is CASKAQGGQPQHF. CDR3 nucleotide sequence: TGTGCCAGCAAGGCACAGGGCGGTCAGCCCCAGCATTTT.

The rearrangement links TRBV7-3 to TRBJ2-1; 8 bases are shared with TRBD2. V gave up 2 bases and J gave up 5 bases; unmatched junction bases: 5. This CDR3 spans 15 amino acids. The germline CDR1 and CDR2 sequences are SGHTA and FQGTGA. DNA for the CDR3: TGTGCCAGCAGCTTATTAGCGGGGCTTAACAATGAGCAGTTCTTC. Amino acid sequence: CASSLLAGLNNEQFF.

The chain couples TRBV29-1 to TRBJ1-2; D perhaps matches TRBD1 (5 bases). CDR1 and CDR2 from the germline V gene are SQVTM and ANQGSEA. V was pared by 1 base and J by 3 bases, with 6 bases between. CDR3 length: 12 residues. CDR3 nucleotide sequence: TGCAGCGTTGAAGGCAGGGACTATGGCTACACCTTC. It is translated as CSVEGRDYGYTF.

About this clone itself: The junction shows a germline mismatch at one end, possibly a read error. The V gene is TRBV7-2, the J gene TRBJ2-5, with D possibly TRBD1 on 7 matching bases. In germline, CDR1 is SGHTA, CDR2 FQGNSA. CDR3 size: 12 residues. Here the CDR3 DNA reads TGTGCCAGCAGCCCAGGGGGGAATACGAGGAACTTC. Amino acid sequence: CASSPGGNTRNF.

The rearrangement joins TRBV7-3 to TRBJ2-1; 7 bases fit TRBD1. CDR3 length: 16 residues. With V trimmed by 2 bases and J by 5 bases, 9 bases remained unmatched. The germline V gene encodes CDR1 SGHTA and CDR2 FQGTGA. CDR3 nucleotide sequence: TGTGCCAGCAGCTTAGCGCTGGGACAGCCTAACAATGAGCAGTTCTTC. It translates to CASSLALGQPNNEQFF.

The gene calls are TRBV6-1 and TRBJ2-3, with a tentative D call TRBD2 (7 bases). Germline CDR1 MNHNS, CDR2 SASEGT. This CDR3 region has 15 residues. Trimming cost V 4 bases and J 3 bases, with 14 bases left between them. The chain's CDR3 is CASSGRGGGTDTQYF. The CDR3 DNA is TGTGCCAGCAGTGGCCGGGGAGGGGGTACAGATACGCAGTATTTT.

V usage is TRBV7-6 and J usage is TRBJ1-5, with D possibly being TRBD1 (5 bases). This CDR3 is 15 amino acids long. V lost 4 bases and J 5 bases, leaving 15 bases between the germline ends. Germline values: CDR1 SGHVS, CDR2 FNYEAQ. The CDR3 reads CASSSGPGLDQPQHF. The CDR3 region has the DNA TGTGCCAGCAGCTCAGGGCCGGGTTTGGATCAGCCCCAGCATTTT.

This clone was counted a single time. CDR3 DNA: TGTGCCAGCGTCAAGGGGCAGGTTAACACCGGGGAGCTGTTTTTT. Translated: CASVKGQVNTGELFF. V usage is TRBV7-9 and J usage is TRBJ2-2, with D tentatively TRBD1 (5 bases). Trimming took off 8 bases at V and 2 bases at J, with 15 bases between the two ends. CDR3 length: 15 amino acids. Germline V lookup: CDR1 SEHNR, CDR2 FQNEAQ (reference sequence). Filled out from reference TRBV7-9 and TRBJ2-2, the complete variable domain reads DTGVSQNPRHKITKRGQNVTFRCDPISEHNRLYWYRQTLGQGPEFLTYFQNEAQLEKSRLLSDRFSAERPKGSFSTLEIQRTEQGDSAMYLCASVKGQVNTGELFFGEGSRLTVL.

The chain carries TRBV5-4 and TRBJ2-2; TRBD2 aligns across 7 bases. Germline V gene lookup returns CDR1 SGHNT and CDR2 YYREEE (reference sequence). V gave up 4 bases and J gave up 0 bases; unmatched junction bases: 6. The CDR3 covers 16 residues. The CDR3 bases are TGTGCCAGCAGCCTTTGGGGGGGGGCGAACACCGGGGAGCTGTTTTTT. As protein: CASSLWGGANTGELFF.

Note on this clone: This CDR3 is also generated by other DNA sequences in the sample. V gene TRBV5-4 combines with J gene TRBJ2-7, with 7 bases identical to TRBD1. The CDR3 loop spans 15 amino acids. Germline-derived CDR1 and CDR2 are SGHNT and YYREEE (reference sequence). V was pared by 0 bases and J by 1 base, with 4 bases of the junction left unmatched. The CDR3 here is CASSLGQGSSYEQYF. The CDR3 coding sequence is TGTGCCAGCAGCTTGGGACAGGGAAGTTCCTACGAGCAGTACTTC.

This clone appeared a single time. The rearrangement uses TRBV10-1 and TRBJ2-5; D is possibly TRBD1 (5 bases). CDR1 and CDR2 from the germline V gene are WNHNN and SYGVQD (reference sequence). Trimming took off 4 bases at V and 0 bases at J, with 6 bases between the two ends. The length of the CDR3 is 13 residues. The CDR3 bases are TGCGCCAGCAGTGGGACATACCAAGAGACCCAGTACTTC. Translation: CASSGTYQETQYF.

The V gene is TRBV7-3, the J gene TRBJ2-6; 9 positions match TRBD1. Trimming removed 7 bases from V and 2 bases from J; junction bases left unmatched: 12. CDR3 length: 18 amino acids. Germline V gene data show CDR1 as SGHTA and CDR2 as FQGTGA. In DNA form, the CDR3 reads TGTGCCAGCAACACTCCGGGACAGGGTCTTGCTGGGGCCAACGTCCTGACTTTC. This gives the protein CASNTPGQGLAGANVLTF.

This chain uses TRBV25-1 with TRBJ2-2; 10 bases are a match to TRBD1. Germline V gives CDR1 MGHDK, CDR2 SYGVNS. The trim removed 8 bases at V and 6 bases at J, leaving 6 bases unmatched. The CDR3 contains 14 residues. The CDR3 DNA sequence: TGTGCCAGCCGTGGGACAGGGGAGGCCGGGGAGCTGTTTTTT. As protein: CASRGTGEAGELFF.

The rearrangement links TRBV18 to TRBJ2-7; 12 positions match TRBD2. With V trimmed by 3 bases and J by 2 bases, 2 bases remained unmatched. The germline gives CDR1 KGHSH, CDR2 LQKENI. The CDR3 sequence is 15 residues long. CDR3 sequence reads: CASSPGLAGPYEQYF. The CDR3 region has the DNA TGTGCCAGCTCACCGGGACTAGCGGGTCCCTACGAGCAGTACTTC.